This T cell receptor (beta chain) was sequenced for a study of T cells in Graves' hyperthyroidism and ophthalmopathy. Broader study findings: Classification by a 13 V-J model distinguished ophthalmopathy from stable hyperthyroidism. Appearing also in blood were most of the thyroid clonotypes expanded above 0.001.

In germline, CDR1 is LNHDA, CDR2 SQIVND (reference sequence). There are 13 residues in the CDR3. J lost 3 bases, V lost 8 bases, and 5 bases had no gene match. This clonotype appeared a few times. The antigen is undetermined. Amplification of TCR beta CDR3 regions was performed using RNA transcripts as template. The HTBI primer set served for first-round RT-PCR of the TCR CDR3. TCRdb processed the multiplex PCR reads anew with MiXCR; each CDR3 protein has one entry. The sample yields hundreds of thousands of distinct CDR3 sequences, over 35% seen once. The V call is TRBV19, the J call TRBJ1-2, with TRBD1 matching 8 bases. Input material: blood. This sequence was found in a man aged 18 to 29 with Graves' hyperthyroidism. The chain's CDR3 is CASAPGGDYGYTF. The CDR3 nucleotides are TGTGCCAGTGCTCCAGGGGGCGACTATGGCTACACCTTC.